This entry features one TCR beta chain sequence. Germline values: CDR1 SGHTA, CDR2 FQGNSA. CDR3 size: 16 residues. These data belong to a study of CXCR3-negative and CXCR3-positive naive CD8 T cells. Via 5' RACE with UMI labels, TRB cDNA libraries were prepared. TCRdb reanalyzed the 5' RACE reads, giving one entry per CDR3 protein sequence and no DNA. This sample contains 50,000 to 60,000 distinct CDR3 sequences. What was sequenced was naive CXCR3- CD8+ T cells from blood. Subset meaning: CD45RO-CCR7+CD27+CD95- naive CD8+ T cells lacking CXCR3 (TNR3-). The V gene is TRBV7-2, the J gene TRBJ2-5; TCRdb designates TRBD1, a call that cannot be tested without DNA. The sequence was obtained from a human donor in good health. Some clones in this sample may be carry-over from other donors' samples. CDR3 sequence reads: CASSLITAGGGETQYF.